This TCR beta chain was sequenced during a study of brain T cells in children with intractable seizures. As to time point: blood from clinic visit 5 months post-surgery; TSC patient then seizure free. Here immunoSEQ multiplex PCR was the method, and the copy in TCRdb shows in-frame clones only, minus some. The data contain 300,000 to 400,000 clones, over 85% of them seen just once; the ten biggest clones take up roughly 5.8%. The CDR3 consists of 18 residues. The V gene end was trimmed by 0 bases and the J gene end by 4 bases; junction bases not matched to a gene: 11. CDR1 and CDR2 (germline): ENHRY, SYGVKD.

Sequenced material: peripheral blood, taken 4 to 5 months after surgery. The chain joins TRBV10-3 to TRBJ2-5; 10 bases fit TRBD2. This clonotype was obtained from a boy under two years old with tuberous sclerosis and intractable seizures. The CDR3 bases are TGTGCCATCAGTGAGTCATTAGGAGCGGGAGGGCCCTCAGAGACCCAGTACTTC. This translates into CAISESLGAGGPSETQYF.